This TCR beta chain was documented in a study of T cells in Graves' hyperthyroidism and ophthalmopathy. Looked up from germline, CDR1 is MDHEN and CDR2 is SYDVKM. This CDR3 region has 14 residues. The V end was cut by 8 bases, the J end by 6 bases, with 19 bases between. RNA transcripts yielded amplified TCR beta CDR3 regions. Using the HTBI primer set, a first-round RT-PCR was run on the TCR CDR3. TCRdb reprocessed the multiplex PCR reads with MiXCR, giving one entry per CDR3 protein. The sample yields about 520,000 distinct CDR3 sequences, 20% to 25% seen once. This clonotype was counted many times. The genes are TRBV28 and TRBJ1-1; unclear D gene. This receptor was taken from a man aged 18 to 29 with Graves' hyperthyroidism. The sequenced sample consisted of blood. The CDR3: CASLNQFARPEAFF. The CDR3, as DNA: TGTGCCAGCCTTAACCAGTTTGCACGGCCTGAAGCTTTCTTT.